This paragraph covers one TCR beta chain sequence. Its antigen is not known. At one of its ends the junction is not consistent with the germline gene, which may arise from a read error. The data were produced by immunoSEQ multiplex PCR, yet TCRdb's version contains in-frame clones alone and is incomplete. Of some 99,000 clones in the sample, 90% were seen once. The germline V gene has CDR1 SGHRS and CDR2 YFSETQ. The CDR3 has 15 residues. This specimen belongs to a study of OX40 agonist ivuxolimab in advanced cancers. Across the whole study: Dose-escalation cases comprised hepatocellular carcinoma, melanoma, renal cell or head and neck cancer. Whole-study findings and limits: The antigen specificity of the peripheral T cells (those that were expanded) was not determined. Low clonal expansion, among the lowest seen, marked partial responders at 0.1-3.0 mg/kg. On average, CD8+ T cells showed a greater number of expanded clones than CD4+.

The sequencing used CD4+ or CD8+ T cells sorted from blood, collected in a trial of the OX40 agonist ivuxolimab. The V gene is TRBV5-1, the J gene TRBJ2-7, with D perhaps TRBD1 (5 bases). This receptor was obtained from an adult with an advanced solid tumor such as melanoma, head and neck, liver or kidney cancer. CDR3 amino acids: CASSLLTELTYGQYF. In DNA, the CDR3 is TGCGCCAGCAGCTTATTGACAGAACTTACCTACGGGCAGTACTTC. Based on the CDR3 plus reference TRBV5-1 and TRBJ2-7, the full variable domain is KAGVTQTPRYLIKTRGQQVTLSCSPISGHRSVSWYQQTPGQGLQFLFEYFSETQRNKGNFPGRFSGRQFSNSRSEMNVSTLELGDSALYLCASSLLTELTYGQYFGPGTRLTVT.